Each of the 18 T cell receptor beta chains below was sequenced from the same sample in a study of control samples from healthy donors and cancer patients. Sequenced by immunoSEQ multiplex PCR; TCRdb stores in-frame clones only, minus some. The table lists about 120,000 clones, 75% to 90% of them singletons. Material for sequencing was PBMCs. These receptors all come from a woman aged 45-65 years with colorectal cancer.

The J gene is TRBJ2-1, the V gene TRBV2; perhaps TRBD2 as D (5 bases). Deletions cut 4 bases from V and 5 bases from J, with 9 bases between. Germline loops: CDR1 SNHLY, CDR2 FYNNEI. This CDR3 contains 13 residues. The CDR3 region is CASSVVRDNEQFF. Written as DNA, the CDR3 is TGTGCCAGCAGTGTGGTGAGGGACAATGAGCAGTTCTTC.

The chain combines TRBV6-5 with TRBJ1-6; TRBD1 might be the D (6 bases). The germline gives CDR1 MNHEY, CDR2 SVGAGI. V was clipped by 4 bases and J by 5 bases, with 12 bases between them. CDR3 length equals 15 residues. CDR3 sequence reads: CASSLPGHNNSPLHF. The CDR3 DNA reads as TGTGCCAGCAGTTTACCGGGACACAATAATTCACCCCTCCACTTT.

Only one count was recorded for this clone. The V and J genes are TRBV3-1 (or the pseudogene TRBV3-2) and TRBJ2-1, with D unresolved. The CDR3 is 15 amino acids. Deletions cut 0 bases from V and 5 bases from J, with 11 bases between. Germline V gene data show CDR1 as LGHDT and CDR2 as YNNKEL (reference sequence). The CDR3 reads CASSQEYGQNNEQFF. CDR3 sequence (DNA): TGTGCCAGCAGCCAAGAATACGGCCAAAACAATGAGCAGTTCTTC.

The chain carries TRBV11-1 and TRBJ2-7; 7 bases line up with TRBD1. Losses at the gene ends were 5 bases for V and 5 bases for J; bases not matched to a gene: 12. This CDR3 contains 15 residues. The germline CDR1 and CDR2 sequences are SGHAT and FQDESV (reference sequence). The CDR3 coding sequence is TGTGCCAGCAGCCTCCAGGGGGTGCGAAGGAACGAGCAGTACTTC. Translated: CASSLQGVRRNEQYF.

The chain has TRBV18 and TRBJ2-7, with D perhaps matching TRBD1 (6 bases). CDR1 is KGHSH and CDR2 is LQKENI in the germline V gene. The CDR3 has 19 amino acids. With 0 bases removed from V and 2 bases from J, the gap between germline ends came to 23 bases. The CDR3 DNA reads TGTGCCAGCTCACCACCGAGCAGGGGAGCAACCTTCCGAACCTACGAGCAGTACTTC. This gives the protein CASSPPSRGATFRTYEQYF.

This chain links TRBV29-1 with TRBJ2-3; 8 bases match TRBD1. Trimming at V came to 7 bases and at J to 2 bases, leaving 11 bases not matched to a gene. Germline V gene lookup returns CDR1 SQVTM and CDR2 ANQGSEA. CDR3 length: 15 residues. CDR3 region: CSGRQGSRATDTQYF. The CDR3 nucleotides are TGCAGCGGACGACAGGGGTCGAGGGCCACAGATACGCAGTATTTT.

The chain is built from TRBV28 and TRBJ1-5; D is ambiguous. V shed 6 bases and J shed 6 bases, with 21 bases lying between them. The V gene's germline CDR1 is MDHEN and CDR2 SYDVKM. The CDR3 runs 16 residues. The CDR3 sequence is CASRESLARRGQPQHF. The CDR3 DNA follows: TGTGCCAGCAGAGAGAGCCTAGCGAGACGGGGTCAGCCCCAGCATTTT.

The chain uses TRBV25-1 and TRBJ2-7; 11 bases map to TRBD2. V gave up 6 bases and J gave up 2 bases; unmatched junction bases: 9. CDR1 and CDR2 from the germline V gene are MGHDK and SYGVNS. The CDR3 has 16 amino acids. Here the CDR3 DNA reads TGTGCCAGCAGCGCGCGAGGGACTAGCGGCCCCTACGAGCAGTACTTC. Protein product: CASSARGTSGPYEQYF.

This clone was recorded only once. This rearrangement joins TRBV5-5 to TRBJ2-1; 11 positions match TRBD2. Trimming at V came to 4 bases and at J to 7 bases, leaving 10 bases not matched to a gene. Germline-derived CDR1 and CDR2 are SGHKS and YYEKEE (reference sequence). The CDR3 extends over 16 amino acids. The CDR3 nucleotides are TGTGCCAGCAGCAGTAGGTGGCTAGCGGGGGGTAATGAGCAGTTCTTC. Protein product: CASSSRWLAGGNEQFF.

The V call is TRBV6-5, the J call TRBJ1-5; D remains ambiguous. Germline-derived CDR1 and CDR2 are MNHEY and SVGAGI. The CDR3 sequence is 13 residues long. The germline V and J ends were trimmed by 6 bases and 0 bases, with 6 bases remaining between them. Here the CDR3 reads CASRLNSNQPQHF. In DNA form, the CDR3 reads TGTGCCAGCAGACTCAATAGCAATCAGCCCCAGCATTTT.

The J gene is TRBJ1-3, the V gene TRBV18; D remains ambiguous. Trimming removed 2 bases from V and 0 bases from J, with 11 bases in between. The CDR3 has 16 amino acids. Germline CDR1 reads KGHSH; CDR2 reads LQKENI. CDR3 protein: CASSPGSIASGNTIYF. The CDR3 DNA reads as TGTGCCAGCTCACCAGGCAGTATTGCCTCTGGAAACACCATATATTTT. Using reference TRBV18 and TRBJ1-3 for the parts outside the CDR3, the full variable domain is NAGVMQNPRHLVRRRGQEARLRCSPMKGHSHVYWYRQLPEEGLKFMVYLQKENIIDESGMPKERFSAEFPKEGPSILRIQQVVRGDSAAYFCASSPGSIASGNTIYFGEGSWLTVV.

V gene TRBV10-1 combines with J gene TRBJ2-1; D unclear. CDR3 length: 16 amino acids. Germline loops: CDR1 WNHNN, CDR2 SYGVQD (reference sequence). Trimming left V 3 bases short and J 2 bases short, with 14 bases between. In DNA, the CDR3 is TGCGCCAGCAGTGATTCGATGTGGGGAACCTACAATGAGCAGTTCTTC. This gives the protein CASSDSMWGTYNEQFF.

The chain has TRBV5-1 and TRBJ2-1; TRBD2 agrees at 7 bases. V lost 6 bases, J lost 5 bases, and 17 bases stayed unmatched. Germline-derived CDR1 and CDR2 are SGHRS and YFSETQ. The CDR3 length is 17 residues. The CDR3 spells CASTEITGTTSNNEQFF. For the CDR3, the DNA is TGCGCCAGCACCGAAATCACCGGGACTACCTCAAACAATGAGCAGTTCTTC.

The chain has TRBV2 and TRBJ1-4, with 9 bases aligning to TRBD1. V lost 8 bases, J lost 4 bases, and 2 bases stayed unmatched. CDR1 and CDR2 (germline): SNHLY, FYNNEI. There are 13 residues in the CDR3. Written as DNA, the CDR3 is TGTGCCAGCGGGGGACAGGGTAATGAAAAACTGTTTTTT. Protein: CASGGQGNEKLFF.

The rearrangement links TRBV2 to TRBJ1-2, with D tentatively TRBD1 (5 bases). The V and J ends lost 6 bases and 4 bases respectively, with 9 bases between them. The CDR3 covers 12 residues. CDR1 is SNHLY, CDR2 FYNNEI, per germline. The CDR3 here is CASSAGAYGYTF. CDR3 DNA sequence: TGTGCCAGCAGCGCCGGGGCCTATGGCTACACCTTC.

The chain has TRBV25-1 and TRBJ1-1, with D possibly being TRBD1 (5 bases). The CDR3 runs to 13 residues. The V gene's germline CDR1 is MGHDK and CDR2 SYGVNS. V lost 7 bases and J lost 1, with 10 bases in between. The CDR3 nucleotides are TGTGCCAGCACTCCGGACAAGAACACTGAAGCTTTCTTT. Translation: CASTPDKNTEAFF.

The chain is built from TRBV5-1 and TRBJ2-7; D possibly corresponds to TRBD2 (7 bases). CDR3 length equals 15 residues. V lost 4 bases and J lost 7, with 21 bases in between. The V gene's germline CDR1 is SGHRS and CDR2 YFSETQ. CDR3 loop: CASSTLGGDLGEQYF. The DNA of the CDR3 is TGCGCCAGCAGCACCCTAGGGGGGGACCTCGGGGAGCAGTACTTC.

The J gene is TRBJ1-2, the V gene TRBV6-1, with D possibly TRBD1 on 6 matching bases. With 4 bases removed from V and 0 bases from J, the gap between germline ends came to 21 bases. The CDR3 spans 18 residues. Per the germline V gene, CDR1 is MNHNS and CDR2 is SASEGT. This CDR3 reads CASSVLQGSGLTNYGYTF. In DNA form, the CDR3 reads TGTGCCAGCAGTGTACTACAGGGATCAGGGCTGACTAACTATGGCTACACCTTC.